This TCR beta chain was found in a study of metastatic and nonmetastatic thyroid tumors. V dropped 5 bases and J dropped 4; count of bases not matched to a gene: 7. The germline V gene has CDR1 MDHEN and CDR2 SYDVKM. The CDR3 loop spans 16 amino acids. TCRdb re-analyzed the PCR reads through MiXCR. The sample has fewer than 20,000 clones, 20% to 25% seen once. This clone is medium-sized in the sample. Every patient was untreated before thyroid surgery. Sequencing was carried out using tumor tissue. This clonotype was obtained from a female donor with papillary thyroid cancer or a benign thyroid nodule (not recorded which). Some clones in this sample may be carry-over from other donors' samples. The genes are TRBV28 and TRBJ2-2, with 10 bases aligning to TRBD2. CDR3 residues: CASSPGLAEVTGELFF. As DNA, the CDR3 is TGTGCCAGCAGTCCTGGACTAGCGGAGGTCACCGGGGAGCTGTTTTTT.